These 10 T cell receptor beta chains were sequenced from one sample in a study of T cell repertoires in cytomegalovirus infection. Each CDR3 protein gets one entry after TCRdb re-called the reads with MiXCR. This sample has just under 300,000 distinct CDR3 sequences, with approximately 10% found just once. Sequenced sample: PBMCs. Source of these receptors: a human donor in good health (CMV status not recorded). Some clones in this sample may be carry-over from other donors' samples.

This clonotype was observed at least ten times. The CDR3 nucleotides read TGTGCCAGCAGCTTAGGAGGGACAGGGGGCGATGAGCAGTTCTTC. Encoded protein: CASSLGGTGGDEQFF. The chain combines TRBV7-9 with TRBJ2-1; 12 bases match TRBD1. Unmatched junction bases numbered 3, after V lost 1 base and J lost 8 bases. The CDR3 length is 15 residues. CDR1 is SEHNR and CDR2 is FQNEAQ in the germline V gene (reference sequence).

This clonotype was seen at least ten times. The CDR3 sequence: CSALGQGGYNEQFF. Here the CDR3 DNA reads TGCAGTGCCCTTGGACAGGGGGGATACAATGAGCAGTTCTTC. The V and J genes are TRBV20-1 and TRBJ2-1; TRBD1 matches at 10 bases. Per germline, CDR1 DFQATT and CDR2 SNEGSKA (reference sequence). This CDR3 spans 14 amino acids. V was pared by 6 bases and J by 4 bases, with 6 bases of the junction left unmatched.

The sample holds many counts of this clonotype. Germline is not matched at one junction end, which may reflect a read error. The chain uses TRBV28 and TRBJ1-3; D is uncertain. CDR1 and CDR2 (germline): MDHEN, SYDVKM. The CDR3 extends over 15 amino acids. CDR3 residues: CASSLPGSSGNIIYF. Written as DNA, the CDR3 is TGTGCCAGCAGTTTACCAGGCAGCTCTGGAAACATCATATATTTT.

Concerning this clonotype: At one of its ends the junction is not consistent with the germline gene, which may arise from a read error. The rearrangement uses TRBV29-1 and TRBJ2-1; TRBD1 aligns across 8 bases. This CDR3 contains 14 residues. Germline CDR1 is SQVTM and CDR2 is ANQGSEA. Here the CDR3 DNA reads TGCGGCGTCCTGGGACAGGCGTCTCGCCGGGAGCAGTTCTTC. Residues: CGVLGQASRREQFF.

In this sample, this clonotype turned up many times. This rearrangement joins TRBV25-1 to TRBJ1-5; D is undetermined. V was clipped by 8 bases and J by 2 bases, with 7 bases between them. This CDR3 has 12 residues. Germline V lookup: CDR1 MGHDK, CDR2 SYGVNS. In DNA, the CDR3 is TGTGCCAGCCGTCAGGGCAATCAGCCCCAGCATTTT. It translates to CASRQGNQPQHF. The whole variable domain, remainder taken from reference TRBV25-1 and TRBJ1-5, is EADIYQTPRYLVIGTGKKITLECSQTMGHDKMYWYQQDPGMELHLIHYSYGVNSTEKGDLSSESTVSRIRTEHFPLTLESARPSHTSQYLCASRQGNQPQHFGDGTRLSIL.

V gene TRBV29-1 combines with J gene TRBJ1-1; no clear D. This CDR3 has 13 amino acids. The V end lost 4 bases, the J end lost 4 bases, and 13 bases lay between the germline ends. Germline CDR1 reads SQVTM; CDR2 reads ANQGSEA. The CDR3 DNA is TGCAGCGTTGGGGCAGGATCTAGCACTGAAGCTTTCTTT. This codes for CSVGAGSSTEAFF.

About this clonotype itself: The junction differs from germline at one of its ends, possibly a read error. The J gene is TRBJ2-1, the V gene TRBV12-3 or TRBV12-4, with 11 bases fitting TRBD2. The CDR3 covers 15 residues. In nucleotides, the CDR3 is TGTGCCAGCAGTTTCCTAGCGGGGGGCTACAATGAGCTGTTCTTC. This codes for CASSFLAGGYNELFF.

The gene calls are TRBV28 and TRBJ2-2; TRBD1 or TRBD2 may be the D gene (6 bases each). The V and J ends lost 7 bases and 3 bases respectively, with 15 bases between them. The V gene's germline CDR1 is MDHEN and CDR2 SYDVKM. The CDR3 contains 15 residues. CDR3 nucleotide sequence: TGTGCCAGCACCAATTCGGGGGCCTACACCGGGGAGCTGTTTTTT. Encoded protein: CASTNSGAYTGELFF. Filled out from reference TRBV28 and TRBJ2-2, the complete variable domain reads DVKVTQSSRYLVKRTGEKVFLECVQDMDHENMFWYRQDPGLGLRLIYFSYDVKMKEKGDIPEGYSVSREKKERFSLILESASTNQTSMYLCASTNSGAYTGELFFGEGSRLTVL.

Ten or more counts support this clonotype. The chain has TRBV28 and TRBJ2-5; 10 nucleotides match TRBD2. The V gene's germline CDR1 is MDHEN and CDR2 SYDVKM. The V segment lost 6 bases and the J segment 2 bases; nucleotides outside the gene matches: 15. This CDR3 has 18 residues. CDR3 in DNA: TGTGCCAGCAGACCTCTCCATAGCGGGGGGCTTACACAAGAGACCCAGTACTTC. Translating it yields CASRPLHSGGLTQETQYF.

In its sample, this clonotype was seen many times. In DNA, the CDR3 is TGTGCCAGCAGTCCAGAGCTGCCGAAAGATACGCAGTATTTT. The encoded protein is CASSPELPKDTQYF. This chain joins TRBV7-2 and TRBJ2-3; no clear D gene. Looked up from germline, CDR1 is SGHTA and CDR2 is FQGNSA. CDR3 length: 14 amino acids. Trimming left V 6 bases short and J 5 bases short, with 15 bases between.